This T cell receptor (beta chain) is from a study of blood T cell repertoires in COVID-19. Sequencing was performed with immunoSEQ multiplex PCR; in TCRdb, only in-frame clones are kept and a portion is missing. The table lists 150,000 to 200,000 clones, more than 65% of them singletons, with around a sixth in the top ten. The germline CDR1 and CDR2 sequences are LGHDT and YNNKEL (reference sequence). Germline trimming cut 3 bases from V and 5 bases from J; bases unmatched to any gene: 8. This CDR3 has 15 residues. J is TRBJ2-5 and V is TRBV3-1 (or the pseudogene TRBV3-2); 8 positions match TRBD1. Sequencing was done on a sample of PBMCs or T cells enriched from blood (not recorded which). The receptor was derived from a woman aged 50 to 60 with acute COVID-19. The CDR3 DNA reads TGTGCCAGCAGCCATTTTCGGACAGGGACGGAGACCCAGTACTTC. Its translation: CASSHFRTGTETQYF.